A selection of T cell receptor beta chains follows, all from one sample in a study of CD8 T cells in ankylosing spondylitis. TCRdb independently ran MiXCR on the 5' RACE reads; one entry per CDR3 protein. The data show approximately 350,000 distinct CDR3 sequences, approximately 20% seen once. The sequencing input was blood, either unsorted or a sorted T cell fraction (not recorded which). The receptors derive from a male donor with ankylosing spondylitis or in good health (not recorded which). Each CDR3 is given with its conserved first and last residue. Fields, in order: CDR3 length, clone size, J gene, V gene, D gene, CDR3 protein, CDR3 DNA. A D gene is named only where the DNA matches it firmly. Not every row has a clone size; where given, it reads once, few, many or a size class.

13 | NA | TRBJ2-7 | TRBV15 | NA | CATSEGKSYEQYF | TGTGCCACCAGCGAGGGAAAGTCCTACGAGCAGTACTTC
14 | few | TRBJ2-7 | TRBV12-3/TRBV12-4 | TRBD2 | CASSSPRGDYEQYF | TGTGCCAGCAGTTCCCCCCGGGGGGACTACGAGCAGTACTTC
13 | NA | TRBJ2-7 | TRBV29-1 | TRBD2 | CSALAGGPNEQYF | TGCAGCGCCCTAGCGGGGGGGCCCAACGAGCAGTACTTC
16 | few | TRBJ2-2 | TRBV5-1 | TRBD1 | CASSSNRGPDTGELFF | TGCGCCAGCAGCTCAAACAGGGGGCCCGACACCGGGGAGCTGTTTTTT
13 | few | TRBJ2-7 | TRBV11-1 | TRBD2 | CASSWEGSYEQYF | TGTGCCAGCAGCTGGGAGGGCTCCTACGAGCAGTACTTC
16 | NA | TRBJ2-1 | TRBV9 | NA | CASSVDGGPAYNEQFF | TGTGCCAGCAGCGTAGACGGGGGACCAGCCTACAATGAGCAGTTCTTC
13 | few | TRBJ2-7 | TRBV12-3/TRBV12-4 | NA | CASSGTPAVEQYF | TGTGCCAGCAGCGGGACACCCGCCGTTGAGCAGTACTTC
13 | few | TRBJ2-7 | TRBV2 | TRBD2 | CASKLAGMDEQYF | TGTGCCAGCAAACTAGCGGGGATGGACGAGCAGTACTTC
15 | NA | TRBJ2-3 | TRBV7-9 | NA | CASSPVDTDTDTQYF | TGTGCCAGCAGTCCTGTGGACACCGACACAGATACGCAGTATTTT
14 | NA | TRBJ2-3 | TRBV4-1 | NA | CASSQVTPTDTQYF | TGCGCCAGCAGCCAAGTAACCCCCACAGATACGCAGTATTTT
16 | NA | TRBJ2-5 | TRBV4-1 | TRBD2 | CASSQVHASGEETQYF | TGCGCCAGCAGCCAAGTACATGCTAGCGGGGAAGAGACCCAGTACTTC
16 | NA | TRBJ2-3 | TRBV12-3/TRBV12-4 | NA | CASSFGGLSLADTQYF | TGTGCCAGCAGTTTCGGGGGGCTTAGTTTGGCAGATACGCAGTATTTT
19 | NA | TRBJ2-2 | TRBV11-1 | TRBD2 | CASSSPGLAGVANTGELFF | TGTGCCAGCAGCTCACCGGGACTAGCGGGAGTCGCGAACACCGGGGAGCTGTTTTTT
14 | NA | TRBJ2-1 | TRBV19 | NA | CASHRGGDHNEQFF | TGTGCCAGCCACCGAGGCGGGGATCACAATGAGCAGTTCTTC
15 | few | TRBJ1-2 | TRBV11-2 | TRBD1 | CASSLGDRGLGGYTF | TGTGCCAGCAGCTTAGGGGACAGGGGCTTGGGTGGCTACACCTTC
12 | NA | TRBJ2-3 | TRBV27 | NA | CASGFGLGTQYF | TGTGCCAGCGGATTCGGCCTGGGTACGCAGTATTTT
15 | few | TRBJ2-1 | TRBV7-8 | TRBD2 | CASSLSSGGYNEQFF | TGTGCCAGCAGCTTATCCAGCGGGGGGTACAATGAGCAGTTCTTC
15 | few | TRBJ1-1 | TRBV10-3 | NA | CAISAPRGRDTEAFF | TGTGCCATCAGTGCGCCCCGGGGCAGGGACACTGAAGCTTTCTTT
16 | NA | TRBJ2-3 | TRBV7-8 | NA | CASSLPGVFGSDTQYF | TGTGCCAGCAGCTTACCCGGGGTTTTTGGGTCAGATACGCAGTATTTT
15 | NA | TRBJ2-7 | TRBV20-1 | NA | CSAKPWKAFPYEQYF | TGCAGTGCAAAGCCGTGGAAAGCGTTCCCCTACGAGCAGTACTTC
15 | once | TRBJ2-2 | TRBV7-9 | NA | CASSSLGANTGELFF | TGTGCCAGCAGCTCCTTGGGGGCGAACACCGGGGAGCTGTTTTTT
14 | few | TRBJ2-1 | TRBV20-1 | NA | CSATTGIPYNEQFF | TGCAGTGCGACCACAGGGATCCCCTACAATGAGCAGTTCTTC
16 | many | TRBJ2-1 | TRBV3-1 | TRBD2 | CASSPGLPGFYNEQFF | TGTGCCAGCAGCCCGGGACTACCCGGTTTCTACAATGAGCAGTTCTTC
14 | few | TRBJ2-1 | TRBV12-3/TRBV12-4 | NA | CASSFTLSYWEQFF | TGTGCCAGCAGTTTCACCCTCAGCTATTGGGAGCAGTTCTTC
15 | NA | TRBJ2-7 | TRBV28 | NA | CASSSPTGLSYEQYF | TGTGCCAGCAGTTCCCCCACAGGGCTCTCCTACGAGCAGTACTTC
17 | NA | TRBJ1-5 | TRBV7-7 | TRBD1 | CASSQGQDLNSNQPQHF | TGTGCCAGCAGCCAGGGACAGGACCTTAATAGCAATCAGCCCCAGCATTTT
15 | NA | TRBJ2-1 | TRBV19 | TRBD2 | CASSGTSGGGNEQFF | TGTGCCAGTAGTGGAACTAGCGGGGGGGGAAATGAGCAGTTCTTC
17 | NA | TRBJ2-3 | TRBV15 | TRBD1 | CATITAGGTGFTDTQYF | TGTGCCACCATCACAGCCGGTGGGACAGGGTTTACAGATACGCAGTATTTT
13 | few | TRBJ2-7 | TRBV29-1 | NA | CSVKGGYVDEQYF | TGCAGCGTGAAGGGGGGGTACGTGGACGAGCAGTACTTC
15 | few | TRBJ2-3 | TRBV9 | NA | CASSPQGSSTDTQYF | TGTGCCAGCAGCCCACAGGGATCTAGCACAGATACGCAGTATTTT
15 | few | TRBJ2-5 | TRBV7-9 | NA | CASSLALGEGETQYF | TGTGCCAGCAGCTTAGCTCTCGGGGAAGGGGAGACCCAGTACTTC